Shown below are 15 T cell receptor beta chains from a single sample sequenced in a study of regulatory T cells in long-lasting Graves disease. The time point here: newly diagnosed GD, antithyroid drugs for less than 3 months. PBMC RNA was the source of the TCR library. Building of the TCR beta libraries involved iRepertoire HTBI primers and Arm-PCR of CDR3 regions. TCRdb itself ran the multiplex PCR reads through MiXCR, one entry per CDR3 protein. The data show over 350,000 distinct CDR3 sequences, 13% to 15% seen once. In addition, the sample was reused for a study of T cells in Graves' hyperthyroidism and ophthalmopathy.

The sample here was peripheral blood mononuclear cells (PBMCs), taken at new diagnosis, from a patient treated with antithyroid drugs. These receptor sequences come from a woman aged 50 to 65 with Graves disease.

This clonotype has at least ten counts. The V gene is TRBV30, the J gene TRBJ2-7; a possible D gene is TRBD2 (6 bases). The CDR3 contains 15 residues. V was cut by 2 bases and J by 2 bases, with 16 bases left in between. CDR1 GTSNPN and CDR2 SVGIG come from the germline V gene (reference sequence). The CDR3 nucleotides read TGTGCCTGGAGTTCTGCCCTCCGGGGGACCTACGAGCAGTACTTC. The encoded protein is CAWSSALRGTYEQYF. Full variable domain (missing parts from reference TRBV30 and TRBJ2-7): SQTIHQWPATLVQPVGSPLSLECTVEGTSNPNLYWYRQAAGRGLQLLFYSVGIGQISSEVPQNLSASRPQDRQFILSSKKLLLSDSGFYLCAWSSALRGTYEQYFGPGTRLTVT.

The chain uses TRBV29-1 and TRBJ2-2, with 11 bases aligning to TRBD2. V gave up 6 bases and J gave up 3 bases; unmatched junction bases: 6. Germline V gene data show CDR1 as SQVTM and CDR2 as ANQGSEA. CDR3 length: 15 amino acids. CDR3 bases: TGCAGCGTCCGGACTAGCGGGTCCTACACCGGGGAGCTGTTTTTT. Its translation is CSVRTSGSYTGELFF.

This clonotype was picked up many times. Written as DNA, the CDR3 is TGTGCCAGCAGGAGGGGGGCGGGTGACACCGGGGAGCTGTTTTTT. Translating gives CASRRGAGDTGELFF. The chain uses TRBV2 and TRBJ2-2, with D possibly called TRBD1 or TRBD2 (6 bases each). Trimming took 6 bases from V and 3 from J, leaving 14 bases between them. Per the germline V gene, CDR1 is SNHLY and CDR2 is FYNNEI. The CDR3 consists of 15 residues. Looking up the rest from reference TRBV2 and TRBJ2-2 gives the full variable domain: EPEVTQTPSHQVTQMGQEVILRCVPISNHLYFYWYRQILGQKVEFLVSFYNNEISEKSEIFDDQFSVERPDGSNFTLKIRSTKLEDSAMYFCASRRGAGDTGELFFGEGSRLTVL.

The J gene is TRBJ1-3, the V gene TRBV10-1, with 7 bases identical to TRBD1. CDR1 and CDR2 from the germline V gene are WNHNN and SYGVQD (reference sequence). CDR3 length: 14 amino acids. V shed 5 bases, J shed 0 bases, and the junction held 1 base outside the gene matches. CDR3 in amino acids: CASSRDSSGNTIYF. CDR3 nucleotide sequence: TGCGCCAGCAGTCGGGACAGCTCTGGAAACACCATATATTTT.

As to this clonotype: This sequence may be a read error, since a much larger clone differs from it by one base. The chain couples TRBV12-3 or TRBV12-4 to TRBJ2-3; D is ambiguous. The CDR3 has 13 amino acids. The DNA of the CDR3 is TGTGCCAGCAGGAAAGACAACACAGATACGCGGTATTTT. It yields the protein CASRKDNTDTRYF.

This clonotype showed up many times. The chain carries TRBV28 and TRBJ2-2; D may be TRBD2 (5 bases). The CDR3 runs to 19 residues. CDR1 MDHEN and CDR2 SYDVKM come from the germline V gene. V lost 4 bases and J 0 bases, leaving 21 bases between the germline ends. CDR3 sequence reads: CASSSSSLGSGANTGELFF. The CDR3 DNA sequence: TGTGCCAGCAGTTCCTCCTCCCTAGGGAGCGGAGCGAACACCGGGGAGCTGTTTTTT.

V is TRBV27 and J is TRBJ1-1, with D unresolved. CDR1 is MNHEY, CDR2 SMNVEV, per germline (reference sequence). V was pared by 6 bases and J by 3 bases, with 11 bases between. The CDR3 consists of 13 residues. The CDR3 reads CASRINSDTEAFF. Written as DNA, the CDR3 is TGTGCCAGCAGAATTAACAGTGACACTGAAGCTTTCTTT.

The chain has TRBV5-1 and TRBJ1-4; TRBD1 agrees at 7 bases. Germline values: CDR1 SGHRS, CDR2 YFSETQ. The CDR3 is 15 residues long. Trimming took 4 bases from V and 4 from J; bases not matched to a gene: 7. The CDR3 region has the DNA TGCGCCAGCAGCGTTGGGACAGCAGATAATGAAAAACTGTTTTTT. Its translation: CASSVGTADNEKLFF.

The table lists this clonotype with many counts. The V gene is TRBV29-1, the J gene TRBJ2-1, with TRBD2 matching over 7 bases. Germline CDR1 SQVTM, CDR2 ANQGSEA. The CDR3 is 16 amino acids. Losses at the gene ends were 7 bases for V and 0 bases for J; bases not matched to a gene: 12. CDR3 in amino acids: CSGGSPGRGSYNEQFF. The CDR3 nucleotides are TGCAGCGGCGGGAGCCCAGGAAGGGGCTCCTACAATGAGCAGTTCTTC.

This clonotype has a count of ten or more. The rearrangement joins TRBV29-1 to TRBJ2-3; TRBD2 matches at 8 bases. Germline V gene data show CDR1 as SQVTM and CDR2 as ANQGSEA. V was clipped by 4 bases and J by 2 bases; unmatched bases: 8. The CDR3 length is 15 residues. CDR3 loop: CSVGSASGYTDTQYF. As DNA, the CDR3 is TGCAGCGTTGGGTCGGCTAGCGGGTACACAGATACGCAGTATTTT.

At least ten counts were recorded for this clonotype. The chain combines TRBV11-2 with TRBJ1-2; TRBD1 matches at 8 bases. The CDR3 totals 13 residues. The V gene end was trimmed by 4 bases and the J gene end by 5 bases; junction bases not matched to a gene: 3. The germline V gene has CDR1 SGHAT and CDR2 FQNNGV. The CDR3 DNA is TGTGCCAGCAGCTCCCAGGGGGCATATGGCTACACCTTC. It is translated as CASSSQGAYGYTF.

The rearrangement links TRBV20-1 to TRBJ2-3; D unresolved. Per germline, CDR1 DFQATT and CDR2 SNEGSKA (reference sequence). The V gene lost 1 base and the J gene lost 3 bases, with 8 bases spanning the gap. The CDR3 is 13 amino acids. The CDR3 sequence is CSARVRRTDTQYF. CDR3 nucleotide sequence: TGCAGTGCTAGAGTTAGGAGAACAGATACGCAGTATTTT.

This clonotype was seen many times. The V and J genes are TRBV7-2 and TRBJ2-1; D ambiguous. This CDR3 is 13 amino acids long. CDR1 is SGHTA and CDR2 is FQGNSA in the germline V gene. V shed 5 bases and J shed 3 bases, with 8 bases lying between them. CDR3 sequence reads: CASSPLGYNEQFF. The CDR3 region has the DNA TGTGCCAGCAGCCCACTGGGCTACAATGAGCAGTTCTTC.

The table lists this clonotype with many counts. The chain recombines TRBV28 with TRBJ2-5, with 9 positions matching TRBD2. The CDR3 is made up of 18 amino acids. Germline V gene sequence: CDR1 MDHEN, CDR2 SYDVKM. V lost 7 bases to trimming and J lost 2 bases; unmatched junction nucleotides: 17. CDR3: CASTNRLLAGVGQETQYF. The CDR3 nucleotides are TGTGCCAGCACGAACCGCCTATTAGCGGGAGTGGGGCAAGAGACCCAGTACTTC.

This clonotype was recorded at least ten times. The genes are TRBV5-1 and TRBJ1-5; D might be TRBD1 (5 bases). This CDR3 is built from 14 residues. V was trimmed by 5 bases and J by 3 bases, leaving 12 bases between them. Germline loops: CDR1 SGHRS, CDR2 YFSETQ. The CDR3 DNA reads TGCGCCAGCAGTCCAGGGCTAACCAATCAGCCCCAGCATTTT. Translating it yields CASSPGLTNQPQHF.